Only a few counts were recorded for the clone carrying this T cell receptor beta chain. The data were obtained in a study of human T cells and chemical hapten exposure. As for the study in general: In the sensitization step, 2% DPC was placed on roughly 2 cm by roughly 2 cm of upper inner arm skin. Yields of TCR per sample differed, chiefly owing to small differences in pooled library volume.

As the library was built, unique molecular identifiers were attached to individual cDNA molecules. One entry per CDR3 protein results from TCRdb running MiXCR on the RACE reads. This sample has about 74,000 distinct CDR3 sequences; 25% to 40% occur once, and the top ten carry approximately 9.1%. Indicated time point: patch test 1, 2 weeks after DPC sensitization. Treatment denoted: therapeutic diphenylcyclopropenone sensitization with weekly scalp DPC. Trimming removed 3 bases at V and 2 bases at J, with 10 bases between. Germline V gene data show CDR1 as DFQATT and CDR2 as SNEGSKA (reference sequence). The CDR3 extends over 13 amino acids.

This rearrangement joins TRBV20-1 to TRBJ1-2, with a possible D match to TRBD1 (5 bases). This TCR was sampled from a man aged 40-49 years with alopecia areata. Some clones in this sample may be carry-over from other donors' samples. Sequences were derived from whole blood, sampled in connection with sensitization to the hapten diphenylcyclopropenone (DPC). The CDR3 loop is CSASQGLNYGYTF. The CDR3 region has the DNA TGCAGTGCTAGCCAGGGATTGAACTATGGCTACACCTTC.